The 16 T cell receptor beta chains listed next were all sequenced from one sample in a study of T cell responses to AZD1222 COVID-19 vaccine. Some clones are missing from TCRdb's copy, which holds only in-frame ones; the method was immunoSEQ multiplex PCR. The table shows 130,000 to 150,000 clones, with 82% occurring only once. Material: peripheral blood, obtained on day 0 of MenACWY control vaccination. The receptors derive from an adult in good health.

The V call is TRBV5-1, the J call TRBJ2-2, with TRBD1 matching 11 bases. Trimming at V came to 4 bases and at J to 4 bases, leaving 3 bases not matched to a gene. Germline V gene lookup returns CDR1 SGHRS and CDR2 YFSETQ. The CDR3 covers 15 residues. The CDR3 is CASSPGTGGTGELFF. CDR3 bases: TGCGCCAGCAGCCCCGGGACAGGGGGCACCGGGGAGCTGTTTTTT.

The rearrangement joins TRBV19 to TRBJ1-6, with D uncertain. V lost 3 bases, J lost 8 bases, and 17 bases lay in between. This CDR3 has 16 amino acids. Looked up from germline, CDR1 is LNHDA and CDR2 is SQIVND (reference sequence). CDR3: CASSIAGFGIDSPLHF. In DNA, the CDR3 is TGTGCCAGTAGTATTGCCGGATTTGGAATAGATTCACCCCTCCACTTT. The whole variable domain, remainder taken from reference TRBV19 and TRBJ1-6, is DGGITQSPKYLFRKEGQNVTLSCEQNLNHDAMYWYRQDPGQGLRLIYYSQIVNDFQKGDIAEGYSVSREKKESFPLTVTSAQKNPTAFYLCASSIAGFGIDSPLHFGNGTRLTVT.

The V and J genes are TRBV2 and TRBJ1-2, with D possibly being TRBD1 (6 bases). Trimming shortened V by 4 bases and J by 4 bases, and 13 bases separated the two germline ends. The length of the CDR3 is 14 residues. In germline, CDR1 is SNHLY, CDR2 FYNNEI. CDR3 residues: CASSGEGGGYGYTF. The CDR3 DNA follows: TGTGCCAGCAGTGGGGAGGGGGGTGGCTATGGCTACACCTTC.

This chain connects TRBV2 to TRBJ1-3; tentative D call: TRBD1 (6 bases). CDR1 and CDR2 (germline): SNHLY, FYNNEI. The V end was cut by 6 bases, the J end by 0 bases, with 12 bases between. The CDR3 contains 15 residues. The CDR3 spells CASRQGILSGNTIYF. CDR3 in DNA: TGTGCCAGCAGACAGGGAATCCTCTCTGGAAACACCATATATTTT. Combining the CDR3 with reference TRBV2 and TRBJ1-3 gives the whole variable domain EPEVTQTPSHQVTQMGQEVILRCVPISNHLYFYWYRQILGQKVEFLVSFYNNEISEKSEIFDDQFSVERPDGSNFTLKIRSTKLEDSAMYFCASRQGILSGNTIYFGEGSWLTVV.

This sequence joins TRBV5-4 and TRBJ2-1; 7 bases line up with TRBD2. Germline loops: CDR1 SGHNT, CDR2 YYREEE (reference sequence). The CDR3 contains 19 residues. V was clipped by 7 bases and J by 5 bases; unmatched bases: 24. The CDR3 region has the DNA TGTGCCAGCCACCCTCCCCCCCTGCTACAGCGGGGAGGGAACAATGAGCAGTTCTTC. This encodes CASHPPPLLQRGGNNEQFF. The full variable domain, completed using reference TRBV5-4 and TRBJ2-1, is ETGVTQSPTHLIKTRGQQVTLRCSSQSGHNTVSWYQQALGQGPQFIFQYYREEENGRGNFPPRFSGLQFPNYSSELNVNALELDDSALYLCASHPPPLLQRGGNNEQFFGPGTRLTVL.

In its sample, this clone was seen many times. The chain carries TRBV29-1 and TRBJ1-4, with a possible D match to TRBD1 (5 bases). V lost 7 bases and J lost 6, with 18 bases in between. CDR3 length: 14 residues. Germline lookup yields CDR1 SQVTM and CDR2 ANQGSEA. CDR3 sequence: CSASTGGGYEKLFF. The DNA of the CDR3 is TGCAGCGCCTCTACCGGGGGAGGATATGAAAAACTGTTTTTT. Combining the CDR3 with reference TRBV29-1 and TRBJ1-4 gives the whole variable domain SAVISQKPSRDICQRGTSLTIQCQVDSQVTMMFWYRQQPGQSLTLIATANQGSEATYESGFVIDKFPISRPNLTFSTLTVSNMSPEDSSIYLCSASTGGGYEKLFFGSGTQLSVL.

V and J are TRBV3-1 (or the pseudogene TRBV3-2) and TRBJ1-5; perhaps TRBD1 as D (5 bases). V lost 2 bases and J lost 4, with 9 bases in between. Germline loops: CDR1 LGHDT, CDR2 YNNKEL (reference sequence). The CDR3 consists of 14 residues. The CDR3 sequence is CASSQMGGNQPQHF. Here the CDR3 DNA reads TGTGCCAGCAGCCAAATGGGGGGAAATCAGCCCCAGCATTTT.

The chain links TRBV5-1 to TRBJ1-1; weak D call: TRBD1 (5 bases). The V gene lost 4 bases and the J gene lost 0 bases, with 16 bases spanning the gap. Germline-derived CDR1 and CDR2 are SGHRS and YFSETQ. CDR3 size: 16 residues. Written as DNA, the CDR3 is TGCGCCAGCAGCCTCTCAGGGTACGAGGTGAACACTGAAGCTTTCTTT. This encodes CASSLSGYEVNTEAFF.

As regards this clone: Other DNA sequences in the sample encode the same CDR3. CDR3 protein: CASSLVVGRDTEAFF. DNA for the CDR3: TGCGCCAGCAGCTTGGTGGTAGGGCGGGACACTGAAGCTTTCTTT. V is TRBV5-1 and J is TRBJ1-1; D remains ambiguous. CDR1 SGHRS and CDR2 YFSETQ come from the germline V gene. The CDR3 loop spans 15 amino acids. Trimming cost V 0 bases and J 3 bases, with 12 bases left between them.

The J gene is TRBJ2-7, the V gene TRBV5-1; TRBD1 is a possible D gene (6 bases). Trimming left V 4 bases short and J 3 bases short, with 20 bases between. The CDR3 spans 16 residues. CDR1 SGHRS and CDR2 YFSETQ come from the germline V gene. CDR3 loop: CASSTGWSPRLYEQYV. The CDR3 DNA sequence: TGCGCCAGCAGCACAGGGTGGTCCCCCCGACTCTACGAGCAGTACGTC.

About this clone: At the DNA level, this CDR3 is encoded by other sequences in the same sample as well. The CDR3 reads CASSEAGHYGYTF. The CDR3 DNA sequence: TGTGCCAGCAGTGAAGCAGGCCACTATGGCTACACCTTC. The rearrangement links TRBV6-1 to TRBJ1-2, with no clear D. V was pared by 0 bases and J by 3 bases, with 5 bases between. Germline V gives CDR1 MNHNS, CDR2 SASEGT. The CDR3 spans 13 residues.

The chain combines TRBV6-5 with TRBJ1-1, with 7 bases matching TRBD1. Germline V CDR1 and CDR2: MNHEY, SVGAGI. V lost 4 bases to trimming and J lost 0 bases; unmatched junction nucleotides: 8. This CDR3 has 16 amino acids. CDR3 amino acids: CASSSRQGRLNTEAFF. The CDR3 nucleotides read TGTGCCAGCAGTTCCCGACAGGGCCGACTGAACACTGAAGCTTTCTTT.

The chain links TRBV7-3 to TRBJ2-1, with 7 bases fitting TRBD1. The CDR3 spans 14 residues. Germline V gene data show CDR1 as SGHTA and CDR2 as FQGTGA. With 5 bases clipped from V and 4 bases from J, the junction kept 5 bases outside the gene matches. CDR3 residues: CASSEGQRYNEQFF. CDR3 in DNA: TGTGCCAGCAGCGAGGGACAGAGATACAATGAGCAGTTCTTC.

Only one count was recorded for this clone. Here the CDR3 DNA reads TGTGCCAGCTCACCAGGGATCGATTCACCCCTCCACTTT. It specifies CASSPGIDSPLHF. V and J are TRBV18 and TRBJ1-6, with D unclear. V dropped 2 bases and J dropped 8 bases, with 7 bases sitting between them. The CDR3 contains 13 residues. CDR1 is KGHSH and CDR2 is LQKENI in the germline V gene.

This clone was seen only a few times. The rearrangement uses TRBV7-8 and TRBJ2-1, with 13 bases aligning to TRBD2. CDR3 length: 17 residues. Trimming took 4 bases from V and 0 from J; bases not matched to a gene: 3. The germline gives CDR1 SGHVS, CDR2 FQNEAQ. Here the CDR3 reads CASSSGLAGSSYNEQFF. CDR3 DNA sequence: TGTGCCAGCAGCTCGGGACTAGCGGGGAGCTCCTACAATGAGCAGTTCTTC.

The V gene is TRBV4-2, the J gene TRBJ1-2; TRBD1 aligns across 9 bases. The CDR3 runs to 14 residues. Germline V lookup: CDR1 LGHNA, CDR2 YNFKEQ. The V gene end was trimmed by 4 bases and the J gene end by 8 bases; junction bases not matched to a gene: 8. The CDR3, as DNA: TGTGCCAGCAGCCCCGGCGGGACAGGGCTCGGCTACACCTTC. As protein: CASSPGGTGLGYTF.